The text below deals with one T cell receptor (beta chain). As yet, its antigen is unknown. The data stem from a study of OX40 agonist ivuxolimab in advanced cancers. Study-level findings and limits: Blood T cells, both CD4+ and CD8+, expanded clonally by week 6 at 0.1 to 3.0 mg/kg. Low clonal expansion, among the lowest seen, marked partial responders at 0.1-3.0 mg/kg.

The method was immunoSEQ multiplex PCR; TCRdb's version includes in-frame clones alone and lacks a portion of them. The sample carries around 62,000 clones, about 83% recorded once. Sampling of blood occurred at baseline, cycle 4 day 1, and cycle 7 day 1. The V end lost 0 bases, the J end lost 5 bases, and 6 bases lay between the germline ends. CDR1 and CDR2 from the germline V gene are SGHNT and YYREEE (reference sequence). The CDR3 contains 14 residues. The receptor's source is an adult with an advanced solid tumor such as melanoma, head and neck, liver or kidney cancer. The chain links TRBV5-4 to TRBJ1-6; TRBD1 might be the D (6 bases). Sample: CD4+ or CD8+ T cells sorted from blood, taken in a trial of the OX40 agonist ivuxolimab. The CDR3 coding sequence is TGTGCCAGCAGCTTGGGACAGGATAATTCACCCCTCCACTTT. It yields the protein CASSLGQDNSPLHF.